Sequencing of this T cell receptor (beta chain) was carried out in a study of blood T cell repertoires in COVID-19. Study background: PBMCs, B-cell-depleted T cells, or T cells were the source of the cDNA or gDNA that made up the material.

Profiling relied on immunoSEQ multiplex PCR, and the TCRdb table lists in-frame clones only, not all of them. Counted here are approximately 120,000 clones, approximately 77% occurring once; the ten biggest clones make up around 20%. The CDR3 has 15 amino acids. V was cut by 0 bases and J by 2 bases, with 10 bases left in between. Germline values: CDR1 SGHTS, CDR2 YDEGEE. This clonotype originated in a man older than 75 with acute or convalescent COVID-19. Source material: peripheral blood. The V gene is TRBV5-8, the J gene TRBJ2-3; the D is unclear. The CDR3 spells CASSLGQVLTDTQYF. The CDR3 DNA is TGTGCCAGCAGCTTGGGGCAGGTACTCACAGATACGCAGTATTTT. The full variable domain, its missing parts supplied by reference TRBV5-8 and TRBJ2-3, is EAGVTQSPTHLIKTRGQQATLRCSPISGHTSVYWYQQALGLGLQFLLWYDEGEERNRGNFPPRFSGRQFPNYSSELNVNALELEDSALYLCASSLGQVLTDTQYFGPGTRLTVL.